Shown below are 4 T cell receptor beta chains from a single sample sequenced in a study of T cells in Graves' hyperthyroidism and ophthalmopathy. Amplification of TCR beta CDR3 regions was performed using RNA transcripts as template. HTBI primers were employed in a first-round RT-PCR of the TCR CDR3. TCRdb passed the multiplex PCR reads through MiXCR, listing each CDR3 protein once. The sample yields hundreds of thousands of distinct CDR3 sequences, just under 45% seen once. The sample taken for sequencing was peripheral blood or thyroid tissue (not recorded which). The receptors derive from an adult man with Graves' disease, either hyperthyroidism or ophthalmopathy (not recorded which).

The J gene is TRBJ1-1, the V gene TRBV7-6; D gene uncertain. The CDR3 runs to 11 residues. The germline V and J ends were trimmed by 3 bases and 13 bases, with 12 bases remaining between them. Germline CDR1 SGHVS, CDR2 FNYEAQ. This CDR3 reads CASSLASSGFF. The DNA of the CDR3 is TGTGCCAGCAGCTTGGCGTCTAGCGGTTTCTTT.

The J gene is TRBJ1-6, the V gene TRBV25-1; 9 bases line up with TRBD1. CDR1 is MGHDK and CDR2 is SYGVNS in the germline V gene. This CDR3 is 15 amino acids long. Trimming took 5 bases from V and 7 from J; bases not matched to a gene: 6. This CDR3 is CASSTGGAGNSPLHF. The CDR3 nucleotides are TGTGCCAGCAGTACAGGGGGCGCGGGGAATTCACCCCTCCACTTT. The full variable domain, rest sourced from reference TRBV25-1 and TRBJ1-6, is EADIYQTPRYLVIGTGKKITLECSQTMGHDKMYWYQQDPGMELHLIHYSYGVNSTEKGDLSSESTVSRIRTEHFPLTLESARPSHTSQYLCASSTGGAGNSPLHFGNGTRLTVT.

J is TRBJ2-5 and V is TRBV14; D is uncertain. The CDR3 sequence is 13 residues long. Germline V gene lookup returns CDR1 SGHDN and CDR2 FVKESK. V was shortened by 1 base and J by 0 bases, with 3 bases between the two germline ends. The CDR3 here is CASSQVYQETQYF. CDR3 DNA: TGTGCCAGCAGCCAAGTGTACCAAGAGACCCAGTACTTC.

This rearrangement joins TRBV24-1 to TRBJ1-4, with TRBD1 matching over 10 bases. There are 17 residues in the CDR3. V lost 4 bases, J lost 2 bases, and 6 bases stayed unmatched. Germline V CDR1 and CDR2: KGHDR, SFDVKD. CDR3 DNA sequence: TGTGCCACCAGTGACCCCGGACAGGGGGGGACTAATGAAAAACTGTTTTTT. Its protein product is CATSDPGQGGTNEKLFF.